This section outlines one TCR beta chain sequence together with its context. The CDR3 extends over 14 amino acids. Germline CDR1 and CDR2: LGHNT and FRNRAP. Trimming cost V 0 bases and J 8 bases, with 11 bases left between them. The sample is drawn from a study of shared clonotypes between healthy human individuals. TCRdb's copy holds only in-frame clones and misses some; the assay was immunoSEQ multiplex PCR. The sample consists of more than 400,000 clones, 95% to 97% of them appearing once. This receptor was obtained from a woman aged 25 to 45 in good health. The gene calls are TRBV12-5 and TRBJ2-1, with D perhaps assigned TRBD1 or TRBD2 (5 bases each). The sequenced material came from naive CD4+ T cells sorted from blood. Indicated subset: CD45RA+ positively selected. CDR3 sequence (DNA): TGTGCTAGTGGTTTGGTTTGGGACGAAGATGAGCAGTTCTTC. Translation: CASGLVWDEDEQFF. Looking up the rest from reference TRBV12-5 and TRBJ2-1 gives the full variable domain: DARVTQTPRHKVTEMGQEVTMRCQPILGHNTVFWYRQTMMQGLELLAYFRNRAPLDDSGMPKDRFSAEMPDATLATLKIQPSEPRDSAVYFCASGLVWDEDEQFFGPGTRLTVL.